A single sample gave rise to the 26 T cell receptor beta chains below, sequenced in a study of blood T cell repertoires in COVID-19. Clones were read by immunoSEQ multiplex PCR, and TCRdb kept only the in-frame ones, dropping some. Of just over 300,000 clones in the sample, approximately 84% were seen once. Source material: PBMCs or T cells enriched from blood (not recorded which). Receptors originate from a young man who had recovered from COVID-19.

This chain connects TRBV6-5 to TRBJ1-5; 7 bases are shared with TRBD1. The V segment lost 2 bases and the J segment 3 bases; nucleotides outside the gene matches: 4. Per the germline V gene, CDR1 is MNHEY and CDR2 is SVGAGI. The CDR3 is 15 amino acids. The CDR3 bases are TGTGCCAGCAGTTACCCTACAGGGGACAATCAGCCCCAGCATTTT. This sequence encodes CASSYPTGDNQPQHF.

This clone was detected once. The rearrangement links TRBV5-1 to TRBJ1-4, with TRBD1 identical over 8 bases. Looked up from germline, CDR1 is SGHRS and CDR2 is YFSETQ. This CDR3 comprises 15 residues. After removal of 1 base from V and 6 bases from J, the junction contained 5 bases not matched to a gene. The CDR3 loop reads CASSLQGQVYEKLFF. The CDR3 nucleotides read TGCGCCAGCAGCTTGCAGGGACAGGTGTATGAAAAACTGTTTTTT.

The rearrangement joins TRBV28 to TRBJ1-2; 10 bases agree with TRBD1. The CDR3 extends over 14 amino acids. The V gene end was trimmed by 2 bases and the J gene end by 8 bases; junction bases not matched to a gene: 5. Germline-derived CDR1 and CDR2 are MDHEN and SYDVKM. This CDR3 is CASSLGTGVEGYTF. Here the CDR3 DNA reads TGTGCCAGCAGTTTAGGGACAGGGGTAGAGGGCTACACCTTC.

The chain joins TRBV6-5 to TRBJ1-2; D gene unclear. Trimming took 2 bases from V and 0 from J, leaving 13 bases between them. CDR1 and CDR2 (germline): MNHEY, SVGAGI. The CDR3 totals 16 residues. The CDR3: CASSYLPTESNYGYTF. CDR3 nucleotide sequence: TGTGCCAGCAGTTACCTACCCACAGAGTCTAACTATGGCTACACCTTC.

CDR3 residues: CASSRQTGARADTQYF. CDR3 in DNA: TGTGCCAGCAGCCGACAGACAGGGGCTCGGGCAGATACGCAGTATTTT. This chain uses TRBV11-3 with TRBJ2-3, with TRBD1 matching over 8 bases. CDR1 is SGHNT and CDR2 is YENEEA in the germline V gene. Trimming removed 5 bases from V and 4 bases from J; junction bases left unmatched: 11. The CDR3 consists of 16 residues.

The chain links TRBV30 to TRBJ1-6; tentative D call: TRBD1 (5 bases). The CDR3 loop spans 14 amino acids. Trimming left V 8 bases short and J 6 bases short, with 17 bases between. Germline loops: CDR1 GTSNPN, CDR2 SVGIG (reference sequence). CDR3 protein: CAGRTLDPNSPLHF. The CDR3 coding sequence is TGTGCCGGGCGGACATTGGATCCTAATTCACCCCTCCACTTT.

V gene TRBV7-6 combines with J gene TRBJ1-2; no clear D gene. The ends were cut back, 1 base at V and 2 bases at J, with 8 bases in the middle. CDR1 SGHVS and CDR2 FNYEAQ come from the germline V gene. The CDR3 totals 14 residues. The CDR3 spells CASSLGTDNYGYTF. The CDR3 DNA sequence: TGTGCCAGCAGCTTAGGTACAGACAACTATGGCTACACCTTC.

The V call is TRBV9, the J call TRBJ2-2; TRBD1 might be the D (5 bases). V shed 3 bases and J shed 5 bases, with 8 bases lying between them. The CDR3 loop spans 13 amino acids. The germline V gene encodes CDR1 SGDLS and CDR2 YYNGEE. Written as DNA, the CDR3 is TGTGCCAGCAGCGCCCAGGGAACCGGGGAGCTGTTTTTT. This translates into CASSAQGTGELFF.

V and J are TRBV30 and TRBJ1-2; 8 bases match TRBD1. CDR3 size: 15 residues. CDR1 is GTSNPN, CDR2 SVGIG, per germline (reference sequence). V trimming: 2 bases; J trimming: 3 bases; junction bases outside the gene matches: 8. CDR3 nucleotide sequence: TGTGCCTGGAGTACCCAGGGGGCGCGTCACTATGGCTACACCTTC. It encodes CAWSTQGARHYGYTF.

This chain uses TRBV11-3 with TRBJ1-1; D unclear. V dropped 5 bases and J dropped 7 bases, with 11 bases sitting between them. The CDR3 is 12 residues long. Germline CDR1 and CDR2: SGHNT and YENEEA. The CDR3, as DNA: TGTGCCAGCAGCCCGACGGGAGGTGAAGCTTTCTTT. Protein sequence: CASSPTGGEAFF.

The rearrangement uses TRBV6-5 and TRBJ1-1; unclear D gene. Germline loops: CDR1 MNHEY, CDR2 SVGAGI. This CDR3 comprises 14 residues. The ends were cut back, 0 bases at V and 3 bases at J, with 8 bases in the middle. CDR3 sequence: CASSYSIEYTEAFF. The CDR3 nucleotides are TGTGCCAGCAGTTACTCGATAGAGTACACTGAAGCTTTCTTT.

This clone appeared a few times. The genes are TRBV24-1 and TRBJ1-2, with a tentative D call TRBD1 (6 bases). This CDR3 region has 14 residues. Trimming cost V 2 bases and J 2 bases, with 8 bases left between them. Germline V gene data show CDR1 as KGHDR and CDR2 as SFDVKD. The CDR3 bases are TGTGCCACCAGTGATTCGGGACAAAACTATGGCTACACCTTC. Translated: CATSDSGQNYGYTF.

The rearrangement links TRBV10-3 to TRBJ1-2; D is possibly TRBD1 (5 bases). This CDR3 region has 13 residues. The germline gives CDR1 ENHRY, CDR2 SYGVKD. Trimming left V 4 bases short and J 8 bases short, with 14 bases between. The CDR3: CAISAGSFYGYTF. The CDR3 region has the DNA TGTGCCATCAGTGCAGGGTCGTTTTACGGCTACACCTTC.

The V gene is TRBV27, the J gene TRBJ2-3; the D gene is possibly TRBD1 (5 bases). Germline CDR1 is MNHEY and CDR2 is SMNVEV (reference sequence). With 0 bases removed from V and 6 bases from J, the gap between germline ends came to 22 bases. The length of the CDR3 is 18 residues. The CDR3 nucleotides read TGTGCCAGCAGTTTATCAGTGTGGGGCAGGACGCCTCACGATACGCAGTATTTT. Its protein product is CASSLSVWGRTPHDTQYF.

This clone appeared a single time. The rearrangement joins TRBV29-1 to TRBJ2-1; TRBD1 matches at 12 bases. Germline CDR1 reads SQVTM; CDR2 reads ANQGSEA. The trim removed 6 bases at V and 0 bases at J, leaving 21 bases unmatched. This CDR3 has 21 residues. The CDR3 sequence: CSVRGVTAGQGAMSSYNEQFF. CDR3 sequence (DNA): TGCAGCGTCAGAGGGGTCACGGCGGGACAGGGGGCCATGAGCTCCTACAATGAGCAGTTCTTC.

This clone appeared once. The chain is built from TRBV19 and TRBJ1-6; D remains ambiguous. The germline CDR1 and CDR2 sequences are LNHDA and SQIVND (reference sequence). Trimming removed 3 bases at V and 6 bases at J, with 9 bases between. The CDR3 is 14 amino acids. The CDR3 nucleotides are TGTGCCAGTAGTATGACATTGGGTAATTCACCCCTCCACTTT. Translated, it gives CASSMTLGNSPLHF.

This chain joins TRBV9 and TRBJ1-1; 7 nucleotides align to TRBD1. In germline, CDR1 is SGDLS, CDR2 YYNGEE. J was trimmed by 0 bases and V by 4 bases; bases with no gene match: 18. CDR3 length: 19 residues. CDR3 in amino acids: CASSSASTGEWSMNTEAFF. Written as DNA, the CDR3 is TGTGCCAGCAGCTCAGCATCCACAGGGGAATGGTCCATGAACACTGAAGCTTTCTTT.

J is TRBJ1-3 and V is TRBV28; D is unresolved. The CDR3 runs to 17 residues. With 8 bases removed from V and 0 bases from J, the gap between germline ends came to 20 bases. Germline V CDR1 and CDR2: MDHEN, SYDVKM. CDR3 loop: CASLTVPFGSSGNTIYF. The CDR3 region has the DNA TGTGCCAGCTTAACGGTCCCGTTTGGGAGCTCTGGAAACACCATATATTTT.

The count of this clone is one. The chain links TRBV9 to TRBJ1-3; D is uncertain. The CDR3 covers 14 residues. The V end lost 4 bases, the J end lost 0 bases, and 8 bases lay between the germline ends. CDR1 and CDR2 from the germline V gene are SGDLS and YYNGEE. The CDR3 region has the DNA TGTGCCAGCAGCAGCGAGAGCTCTGGAAACACCATATATTTT. As protein: CASSSESSGNTIYF.

This chain links TRBV4-2 with TRBJ2-7; 9 positions agree with TRBD2. V was clipped by 4 bases and J by 4 bases; unmatched bases: 14. The germline gives CDR1 LGHNA, CDR2 YNFKEQ. This CDR3 comprises 17 residues. CDR3 DNA sequence: TGTGCCAGCAGCCCCAACCCACTAGCGGGTGGGGGGTACGAGCAGTACTTC. Its translation: CASSPNPLAGGGYEQYF.

Here the CDR3 reads CASTRQEPYEQYF. Written as DNA, the CDR3 is TGTGCCAGCACCCGACAGGAGCCATACGAGCAGTACTTC. The rearrangement joins TRBV2 to TRBJ2-7, with D perhaps TRBD1 (6 bases). This CDR3 is 13 amino acids long. Germline CDR1 is SNHLY and CDR2 is FYNNEI. Trimming removed 7 bases at V and 4 bases at J, with 14 bases between.

This sequence joins TRBV19 and TRBJ1-2, with no clear D. The ends were cut back, 5 bases at V and 6 bases at J, with 16 bases in the middle. The CDR3 covers 14 residues. CDR1 is LNHDA, CDR2 SQIVND, per germline (reference sequence). CDR3 bases: TGTGCCAGTAGTCTCCATTCACAGATCGATGGCTACACCTTC. It encodes CASSLHSQIDGYTF.

The chain combines TRBV5-1 with TRBJ2-2; no clear D gene. Germline V lookup: CDR1 SGHRS, CDR2 YFSETQ. V was cut by 5 bases and J by 5 bases, with 10 bases left in between. This CDR3 has 13 residues. The DNA for the CDR3 is TGCGCCAGCAGGGGCCCGCAAACCGGGGAGCTGTTTTTT. It codes for CASRGPQTGELFF.

The chain is built from TRBV7-8 and TRBJ1-2; 7 nucleotides align to TRBD1. J lost 4 bases, V lost 5 bases, and 4 bases had no gene match. CDR1 and CDR2 from the germline V gene are SGHVS and FQNEAQ. The CDR3 totals 13 residues. The CDR3 loop reads CASSRRDSYGYTF. DNA for the CDR3: TGTGCCAGCAGCCGAAGGGACAGCTATGGCTACACCTTC.

The V gene is TRBV28, the J gene TRBJ1-5; a possible D gene is TRBD1 (5 bases). This CDR3 has 16 amino acids. The V gene's germline CDR1 is MDHEN and CDR2 SYDVKM. Trimming shortened V by 5 bases and J by 1 base, and 15 bases separated the two germline ends. CDR3 sequence reads: CASSLPDRRSNQPQHF. DNA of the CDR3: TGTGCCAGCAGTCTACCAGACAGACGGAGCAATCAGCCCCAGCATTTT.

The chain employs TRBV5-5 and TRBJ2-3; 10 bases map to TRBD2. Germline CDR1 and CDR2: SGHKS and YYEKEE (reference sequence). J was trimmed by 6 bases and V by 0 bases; bases with no gene match: 1. The CDR3 totals 14 residues. Here the CDR3 reads CASSLAAGGDTQYF. The DNA of the CDR3 is TGTGCCAGCAGCTTGGCAGCGGGGGGGGATACGCAGTATTTT.